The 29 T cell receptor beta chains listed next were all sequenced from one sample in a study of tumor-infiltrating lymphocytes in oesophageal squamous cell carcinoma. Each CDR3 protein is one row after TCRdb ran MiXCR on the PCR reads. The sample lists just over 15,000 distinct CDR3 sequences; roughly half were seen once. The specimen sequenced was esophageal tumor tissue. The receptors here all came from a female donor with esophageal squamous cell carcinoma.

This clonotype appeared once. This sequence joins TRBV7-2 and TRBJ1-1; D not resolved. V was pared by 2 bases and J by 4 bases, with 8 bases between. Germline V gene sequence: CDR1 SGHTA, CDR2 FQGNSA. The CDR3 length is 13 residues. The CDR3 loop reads CASSLSKGTEAFF. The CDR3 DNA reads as TGTGCCAGCAGCTTATCCAAAGGCACTGAAGCTTTCTTT.

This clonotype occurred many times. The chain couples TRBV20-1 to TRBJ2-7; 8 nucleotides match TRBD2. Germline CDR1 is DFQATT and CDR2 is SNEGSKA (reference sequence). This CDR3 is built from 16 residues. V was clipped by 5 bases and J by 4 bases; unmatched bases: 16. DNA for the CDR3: TGCAGTGCTTACGATCCCGGACTAGCTCGTGGGTACGAGCAGTACTTC. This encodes CSAYDPGLARGYEQYF.

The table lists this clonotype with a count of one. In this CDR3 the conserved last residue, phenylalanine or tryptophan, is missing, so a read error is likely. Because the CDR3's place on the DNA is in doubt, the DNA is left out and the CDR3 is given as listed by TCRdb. This chain's CDR3 is CASSLDRGSPLHFGT. The chain joins TRBV7-2 to TRBJ2-3; the tabulated D call, TRBD1, remains unverified against the DNA. Termini included, the CDR3 measures 15 amino acids. Germline V gene sequence: CDR1 SGHTA, CDR2 FQGNSA.

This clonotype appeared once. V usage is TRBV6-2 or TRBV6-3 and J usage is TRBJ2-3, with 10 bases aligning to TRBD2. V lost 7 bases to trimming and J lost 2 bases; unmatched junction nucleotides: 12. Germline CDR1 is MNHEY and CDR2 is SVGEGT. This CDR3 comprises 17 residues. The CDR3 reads CASILSGTSASTDTQYF. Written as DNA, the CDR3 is TGTGCCAGCATCCTCTCAGGGACTAGCGCGTCCACAGATACGCAGTATTTT.

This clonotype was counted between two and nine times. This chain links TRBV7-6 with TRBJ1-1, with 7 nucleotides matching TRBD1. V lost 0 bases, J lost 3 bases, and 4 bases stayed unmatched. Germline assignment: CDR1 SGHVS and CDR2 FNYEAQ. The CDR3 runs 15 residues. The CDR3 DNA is TGTGCCAGCAGCTTAGCACACAGGGGTGACACTGAAGCTTTCTTT. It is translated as CASSLAHRGDTEAFF.

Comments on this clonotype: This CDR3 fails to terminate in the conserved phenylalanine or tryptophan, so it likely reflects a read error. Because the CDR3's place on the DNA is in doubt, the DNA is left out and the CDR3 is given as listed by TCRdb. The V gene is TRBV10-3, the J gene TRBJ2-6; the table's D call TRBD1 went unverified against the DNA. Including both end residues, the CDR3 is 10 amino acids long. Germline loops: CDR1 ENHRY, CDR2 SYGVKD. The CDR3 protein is CAISESLGGS.

The CDR3 sequence: CASSQAGQGLGEQFF. CDR3 DNA: TGTGCCAGCAGCCAGGCGGGACAGGGGCTAGGTGAGCAGTTCTTC. The rearrangement links TRBV7-2 to TRBJ2-3, with 10 bases that match TRBD1. The J call is in doubt because the DNA end fits TRBJ2-1 better. CDR1 and CDR2 (germline): SGHTA, FQGNSA. The CDR3 has 15 residues.

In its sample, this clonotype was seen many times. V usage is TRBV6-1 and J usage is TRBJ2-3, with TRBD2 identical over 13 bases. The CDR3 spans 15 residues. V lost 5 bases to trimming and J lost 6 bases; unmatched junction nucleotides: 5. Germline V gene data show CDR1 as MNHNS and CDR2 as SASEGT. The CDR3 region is CASSFGLAGVDTQYF. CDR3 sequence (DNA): TGTGCCAGCAGTTTTGGACTAGCGGGAGTGGATACGCAGTATTTT.

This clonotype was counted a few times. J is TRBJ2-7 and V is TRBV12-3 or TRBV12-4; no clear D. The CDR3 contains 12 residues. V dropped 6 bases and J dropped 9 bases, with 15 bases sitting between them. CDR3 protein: CASSPSPRWQYF. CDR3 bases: TGTGCCAGCAGCCCTTCTCCACGATGGCAGTACTTC.

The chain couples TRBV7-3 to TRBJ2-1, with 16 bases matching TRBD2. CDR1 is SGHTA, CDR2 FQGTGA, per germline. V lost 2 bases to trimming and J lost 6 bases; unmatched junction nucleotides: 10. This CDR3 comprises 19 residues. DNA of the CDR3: TGTGCCAGCAGCTTACTCGGGACTAGCGGGAGGGGGGTTGTCAATGAGCAGTTCTTC. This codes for CASSLLGTSGRGVVNEQFF.

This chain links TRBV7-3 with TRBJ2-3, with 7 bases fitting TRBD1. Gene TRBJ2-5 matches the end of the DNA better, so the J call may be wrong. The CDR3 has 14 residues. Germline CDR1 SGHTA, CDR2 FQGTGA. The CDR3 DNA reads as TGTGCCAGCAGTGCACAGGGGAGAGGGGAGACCCAGTACTTC. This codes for CASSAQGRGETQYF.

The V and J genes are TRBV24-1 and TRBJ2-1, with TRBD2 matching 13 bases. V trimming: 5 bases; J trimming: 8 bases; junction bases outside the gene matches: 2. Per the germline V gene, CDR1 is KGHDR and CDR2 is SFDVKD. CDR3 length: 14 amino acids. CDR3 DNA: TGTGCCACCAGTGGGACTAGCGGGAGCCATGAGCAGTTCTTC. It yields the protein CATSGTSGSHEQFF.

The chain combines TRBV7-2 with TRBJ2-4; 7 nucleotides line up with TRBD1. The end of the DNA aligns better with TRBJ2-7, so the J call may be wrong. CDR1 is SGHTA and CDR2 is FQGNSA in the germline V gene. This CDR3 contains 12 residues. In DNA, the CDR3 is TGTGCCAGCAGCTTCGGGACAGCCGAGCAGTACTTC. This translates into CASSFGTAEQYF.

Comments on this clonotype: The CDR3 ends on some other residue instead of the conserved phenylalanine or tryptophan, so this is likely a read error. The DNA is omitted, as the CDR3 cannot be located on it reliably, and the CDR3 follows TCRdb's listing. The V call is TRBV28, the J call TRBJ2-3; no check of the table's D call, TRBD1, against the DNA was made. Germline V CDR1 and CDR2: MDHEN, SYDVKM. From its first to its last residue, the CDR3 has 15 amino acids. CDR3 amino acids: CASRTGIYNEQFFGS.

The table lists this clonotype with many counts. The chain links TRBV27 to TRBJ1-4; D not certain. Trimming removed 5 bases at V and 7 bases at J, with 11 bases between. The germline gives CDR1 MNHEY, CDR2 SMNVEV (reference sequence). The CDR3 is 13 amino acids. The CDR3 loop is CASSTHSGEKLFF. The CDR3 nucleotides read TGTGCCAGCAGTACCCACAGTGGTGAAAAACTGTTTTTT.

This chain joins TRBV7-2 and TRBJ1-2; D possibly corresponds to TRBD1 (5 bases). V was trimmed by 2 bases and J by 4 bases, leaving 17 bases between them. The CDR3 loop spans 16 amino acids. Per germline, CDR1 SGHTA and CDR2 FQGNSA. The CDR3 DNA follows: TGTGCCAGCAGCTTATTCCTCAGCAGGGACCTCTATGGCTACACCTTC. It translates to CASSLFLSRDLYGYTF. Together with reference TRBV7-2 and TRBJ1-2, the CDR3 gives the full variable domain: GAGVSQSPSNKVTEKGKDVELRCDPISGHTALYWYRQSLGQGLEFLIYFQGNSAPDKSGLPSDRFSAERTGGSVSTLTIQRTQQEDSAVYLCASSLFLSRDLYGYTFGSGTRLTVV.

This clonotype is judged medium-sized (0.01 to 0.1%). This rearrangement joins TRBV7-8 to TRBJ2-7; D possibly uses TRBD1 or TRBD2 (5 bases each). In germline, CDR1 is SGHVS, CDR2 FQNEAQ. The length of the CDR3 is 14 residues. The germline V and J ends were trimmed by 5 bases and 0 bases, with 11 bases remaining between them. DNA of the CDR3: TGTGCCAGCAGCGGATGGGGGAGCTCCTACGAGCAGTACTTC. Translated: CASSGWGSSYEQYF.

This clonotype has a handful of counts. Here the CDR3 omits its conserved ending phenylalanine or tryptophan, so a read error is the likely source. The CDR3 loop is CASRADGYNEQFL. CDR3 nucleotide sequence: TGTGCCAGCAGGGCGGACGGGTACAATGAGCAGTTCTTG. J is TRBJ2-1 and V is TRBV6-6; no definite D call. The CDR3 is 13 amino acids. V lost 6 bases and J 4 bases, leaving 10 bases between the germline ends. Germline CDR1 is MNHNY and CDR2 is SVGAGI (reference sequence).

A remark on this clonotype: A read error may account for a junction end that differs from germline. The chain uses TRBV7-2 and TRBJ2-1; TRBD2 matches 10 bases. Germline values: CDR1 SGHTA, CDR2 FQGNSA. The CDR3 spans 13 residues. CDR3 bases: TGTGCCAGCAGCTCCAGTCCAGCGGGAGGGCTTTACTTC. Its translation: CASSSSPAGGLYF.

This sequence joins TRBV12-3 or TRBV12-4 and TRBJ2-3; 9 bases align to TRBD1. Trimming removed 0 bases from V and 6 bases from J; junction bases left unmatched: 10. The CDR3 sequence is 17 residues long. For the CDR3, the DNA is TGTGCCAGCAGTTTAGCTGGGACAGGGTATTCCGGGGATACGCAGTATTTT. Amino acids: CASSLAGTGYSGDTQYF.

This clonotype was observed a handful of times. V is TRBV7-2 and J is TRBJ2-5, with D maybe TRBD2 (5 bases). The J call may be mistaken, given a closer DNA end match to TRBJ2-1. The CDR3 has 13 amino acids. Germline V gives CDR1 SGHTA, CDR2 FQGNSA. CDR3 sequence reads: CASSSKGGHEQFF. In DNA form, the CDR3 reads TGTGCCAGCAGCTCCAAGGGCGGGCATGAGCAGTTCTTC.

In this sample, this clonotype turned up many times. CDR3 sequence: CASKGSAETQYF. The CDR3 DNA is TGTGCCAGCAAGGGGAGCGCGGAGACCCAGTACTTC. The V and J genes are TRBV28 and TRBJ2-5; either TRBD1 or TRBD2 may fit D (5 bases each). Trimming removed 7 bases from V and 5 bases from J, with 11 bases in between. This CDR3 contains 12 residues. Germline values: CDR1 MDHEN, CDR2 SYDVKM.

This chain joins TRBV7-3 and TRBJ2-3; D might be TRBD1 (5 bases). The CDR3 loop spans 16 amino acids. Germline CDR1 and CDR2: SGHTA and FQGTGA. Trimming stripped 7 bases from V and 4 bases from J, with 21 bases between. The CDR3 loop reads CASTTRWARVADTQYF. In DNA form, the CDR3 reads TGTGCCAGCACTACCCGGTGGGCCAGGGTAGCAGATACGCAGTATTTT.

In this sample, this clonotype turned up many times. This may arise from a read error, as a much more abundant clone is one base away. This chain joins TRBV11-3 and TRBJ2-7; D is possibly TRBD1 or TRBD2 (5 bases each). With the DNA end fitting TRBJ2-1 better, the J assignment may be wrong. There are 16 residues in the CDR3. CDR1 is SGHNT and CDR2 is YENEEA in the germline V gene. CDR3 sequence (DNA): TGTGCCAGCAGCCCGGGGCGCAAATCTTCCTCCTACGAGCAGTTCTTC. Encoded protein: CASSPGRKSSSYEQFF.

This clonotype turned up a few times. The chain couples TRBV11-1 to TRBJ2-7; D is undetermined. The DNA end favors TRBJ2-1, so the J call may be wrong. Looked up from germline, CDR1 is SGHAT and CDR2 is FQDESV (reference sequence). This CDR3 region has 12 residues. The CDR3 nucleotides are TGTGCCAGCAGCTTAGCGTCGAATGAGCAGTTCTTC. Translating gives CASSLASNEQFF.

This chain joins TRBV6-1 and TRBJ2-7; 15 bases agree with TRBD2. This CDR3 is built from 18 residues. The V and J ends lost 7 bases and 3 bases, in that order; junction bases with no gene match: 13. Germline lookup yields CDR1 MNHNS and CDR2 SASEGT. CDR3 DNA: TGTGCCAGCACCGATGGACTAGCGGGAGGGCCAGGGGTCTACGAGCAGTACTTC. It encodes CASTDGLAGGPGVYEQYF.

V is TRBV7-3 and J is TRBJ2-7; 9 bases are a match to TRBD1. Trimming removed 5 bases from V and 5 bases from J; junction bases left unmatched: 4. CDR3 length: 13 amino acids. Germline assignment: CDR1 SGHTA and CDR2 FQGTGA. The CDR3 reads CASSLGQGNEQYF. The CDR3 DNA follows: TGTGCCAGCAGCCTGGGACAGGGCAACGAGCAGTACTTC.

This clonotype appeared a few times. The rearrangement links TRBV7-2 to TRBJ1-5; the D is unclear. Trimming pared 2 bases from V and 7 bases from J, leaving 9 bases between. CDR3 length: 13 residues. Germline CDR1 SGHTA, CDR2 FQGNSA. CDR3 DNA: TGTGCCAGCAGCTTAAAGGGTGGCCAGCCCCAGCATTTT. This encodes CASSLKGGQPQHF.

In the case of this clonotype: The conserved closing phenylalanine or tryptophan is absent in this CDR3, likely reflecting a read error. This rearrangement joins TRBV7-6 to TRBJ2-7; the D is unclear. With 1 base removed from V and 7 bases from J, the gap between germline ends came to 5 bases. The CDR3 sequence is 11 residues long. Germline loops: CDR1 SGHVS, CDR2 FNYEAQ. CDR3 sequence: CASSLVDEQYL. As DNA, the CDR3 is TGTGCCAGCAGCTTAGTCGATGAGCAGTACTTA.